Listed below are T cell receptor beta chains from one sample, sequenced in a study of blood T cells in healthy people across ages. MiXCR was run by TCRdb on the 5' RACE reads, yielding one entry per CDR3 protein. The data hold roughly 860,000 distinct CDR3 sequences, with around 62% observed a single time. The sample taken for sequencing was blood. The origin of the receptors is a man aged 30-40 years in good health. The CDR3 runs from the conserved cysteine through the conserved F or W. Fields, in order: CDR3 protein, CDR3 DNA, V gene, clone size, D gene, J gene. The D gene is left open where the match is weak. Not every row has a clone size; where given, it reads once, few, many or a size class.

CDR3 protein: CASSEEGGGGYEQYF; CDR3 DNA: TGTGCCAGCAGTGAAGAGGGGGGAGGGGGCTACGAGCAGTACTTC; V gene: TRBV6-1; clone size: .; D gene: .; J gene: TRBJ2-7
CDR3 protein: CSVLRETQYF; CDR3 DNA: TGCAGCGTCTTGAGGGAGACCCAGTACTTC; V gene: TRBV29-1; clone size: .; D gene: .; J gene: TRBJ2-5
CDR3 protein: CSGDLGETQYF; CDR3 DNA: TGCAGCGGGGACCTAGGGGAGACCCAGTACTTC; V gene: TRBV20-1; clone size: few; D gene: .; J gene: TRBJ2-5
CDR3 protein: CASSPPGVLTYGYTF; CDR3 DNA: TGTGCCAGCAGTCCCCCAGGGGTCCTAACCTATGGCTACACCTTC; V gene: TRBV28; clone size: .; D gene: .; J gene: TRBJ1-2
CDR3 protein: CATRSGGVHNEQFF; CDR3 DNA: TGTGCCACCCGGAGCGGGGGGGTCCACAATGAGCAGTTCTTC; V gene: TRBV15; clone size: few; D gene: TRBD2; J gene: TRBJ2-1
CDR3 protein: CASSESIWEIYGYTF; CDR3 DNA: TGTGCCAGCAGTGAAAGTATATGGGAGATCTATGGCTACACCTTC; V gene: TRBV6-1; clone size: once; D gene: .; J gene: TRBJ1-2
CDR3 protein: CSARAQMILDTQYF; CDR3 DNA: TGCAGTGCTAGAGCACAGATGATTTTGGATACGCAGTATTTT; V gene: TRBV20-1; clone size: .; D gene: .; J gene: TRBJ2-3
CDR3 protein: CASRRGTGPTSYEQYF; CDR3 DNA: TGTGCCAGCAGACGAGGGACAGGGCCCACCTCCTACGAGCAGTACTTC; V gene: TRBV28; clone size: .; D gene: TRBD1; J gene: TRBJ2-7
CDR3 protein: CSTRFLGGGHLTDTQYF; CDR3 DNA: TGCAGTACTAGGTTCCTTGGCGGGGGCCATCTCACAGATACGCAGTATTTT; V gene: TRBV20-1; clone size: .; D gene: .; J gene: TRBJ2-3
CDR3 protein: CASSLEGISSGANVLTF; CDR3 DNA: TGTGCCAGCAGCTTAGAGGGGATTTCCTCTGGGGCCAACGTCCTGACTTTC; V gene: TRBV7-8; clone size: .; D gene: .; J gene: TRBJ2-6
CDR3 protein: CASGAQYNEQFF; CDR3 DNA: TGTGCCAGCGGGGCCCAATACAATGAGCAGTTCTTC; V gene: TRBV7-9; clone size: .; D gene: .; J gene: TRBJ2-1
CDR3 protein: CASSLSWGRGEKLFF; CDR3 DNA: TGTGCCAGCAGTTTATCTTGGGGACGAGGGGAAAAACTGTTTTTT; V gene: TRBV27; clone size: .; D gene: .; J gene: TRBJ1-4
CDR3 protein: CSVASRGGQETQYF; CDR3 DNA: TGCAGCGTTGCCTCGCGGGGGGGCCAAGAGACCCAGTACTTC; V gene: TRBV29-1; clone size: few; D gene: TRBD2; J gene: TRBJ2-5
CDR3 protein: CASSLSLAGATKQYF; CDR3 DNA: TGTGCCAGCAGTTTAAGTTTAGCGGGGGCCACGAAGCAGTACTTC; V gene: TRBV28; clone size: .; D gene: TRBD2; J gene: TRBJ2-7
CDR3 protein: CASSQSRQGANTGELFF; CDR3 DNA: TGCGCCAGCAGCCAATCTAGACAGGGGGCGAACACCGGGGAGCTGTTTTTT; V gene: TRBV4-3; clone size: .; D gene: TRBD1; J gene: TRBJ2-2
CDR3 protein: CSAFRDRSYEQYF; CDR3 DNA: TGCAGTGCTTTCCGGGACAGAAGCTACGAGCAGTACTTC; V gene: TRBV20-1; clone size: .; D gene: TRBD1; J gene: TRBJ2-7
CDR3 protein: CSARDAMVAGQDEQFF; CDR3 DNA: TGCAGTGCTAGAGATGCGATGGTAGCGGGGCAGGATGAGCAGTTCTTC; V gene: TRBV20-1; clone size: few; D gene: TRBD2; J gene: TRBJ2-1
CDR3 protein: CSPERGGPFETQYF; CDR3 DNA: TGCAGCCCAGAGCGGGGGGGCCCCTTTGAGACCCAGTACTTC; V gene: TRBV20-1; clone size: .; D gene: TRBD2; J gene: TRBJ2-5
CDR3 protein: CASSLLSLLGTQYF; CDR3 DNA: TGTGCCAGCAGTTTATTATCCCTCCTTGGTACGCAGTATTTT; V gene: TRBV27; clone size: .; D gene: .; J gene: TRBJ2-3
CDR3 protein: CASSVGLPNTEAFF; CDR3 DNA: TGTGCCAGCAGCGTCGGACTCCCGAACACTGAAGCTTTCTTT; V gene: TRBV9; clone size: .; D gene: .; J gene: TRBJ1-1
CDR3 protein: CSVEGSGASYNEQFF; CDR3 DNA: TGCAGCGTTGAAGGGAGCGGGGCATCTTACAATGAGCAGTTCTTC; V gene: TRBV29-1; clone size: .; D gene: TRBD2; J gene: TRBJ2-1
CDR3 protein: CASSQVNGYEQYF; CDR3 DNA: TGCGCCAGCAGCCAAGTGAACGGCTACGAGCAGTACTTC; V gene: TRBV4-3; clone size: .; D gene: .; J gene: TRBJ2-7
CDR3 protein: CASSLVATDSSYEQYF; CDR3 DNA: TGTGCCAGCAGCTTGGTCGCGACGGACAGCTCCTACGAGCAGTACTTC; V gene: TRBV7-3; clone size: .; D gene: .; J gene: TRBJ2-7
CDR3 protein: CSVDGDRVETDTQYF; CDR3 DNA: TGCAGCGTAGACGGGGACAGGGTGGAAACAGATACGCAGTATTTT; V gene: TRBV29-1; clone size: .; D gene: TRBD1; J gene: TRBJ2-3
CDR3 protein: CSVAEAGDYGYTF; CDR3 DNA: TGCAGCGTTGCCGAGGCGGGGGACTATGGCTACACCTTC; V gene: TRBV29-1; clone size: .; D gene: .; J gene: TRBJ1-2
CDR3 protein: CASSPNRDSYEQYF; CDR3 DNA: TGTGCCAGCTCACCAAACAGGGACTCCTACGAGCAGTACTTC; V gene: TRBV18; clone size: .; D gene: .; J gene: TRBJ2-7
CDR3 protein: CASSLARLAGGPGQFF; CDR3 DNA: TGTGCCAGCAGCTTAGCGCGGCTAGCGGGGGGGCCGGGGCAGTTCTTC; V gene: TRBV7-2; clone size: .; D gene: TRBD2; J gene: TRBJ2-1
CDR3 protein: CSALGQVGNYDYTF; CDR3 DNA: TGCAGCGCCCTAGGACAGGTCGGAAACTATGACTACACCTTC; V gene: TRBV29-1; clone size: .; D gene: TRBD1; J gene: TRBJ1-2
CDR3 protein: CASSLDRGGNRNIQYF; CDR3 DNA: TGCGCCAGCAGCTTGGACAGGGGGGGAAACAGAAACATTCAGTACTTC; V gene: TRBV7-2; clone size: .; D gene: TRBD1; J gene: TRBJ2-4
CDR3 protein: CASSEDYEQYF; CDR3 DNA: TGCGCCAGCAGTGAGGACTACGAGCAGTACTTC; V gene: TRBV10-2; clone size: few; D gene: .; J gene: TRBJ2-7
CDR3 protein: CASSVALSAYEQYF; CDR3 DNA: TGTGCCAGCAGCGTAGCGCTGTCGGCCTACGAGCAGTACTTC; V gene: TRBV9; clone size: few; D gene: .; J gene: TRBJ2-7
CDR3 protein: CASSAHHPAESYNEQYF; CDR3 DNA: TGTGCCAGCAGTGCCCACCACCCGGCGGAGTCCTACAATGAGCAGTACTTC; V gene: TRBV25-1; clone size: .; D gene: .; J gene: TRBJ2-7
CDR3 protein: CASSPQQLGVYGYTF; CDR3 DNA: TGTGCCAGCAGCCCTCAGCAGTTGGGCGTCTATGGCTACACCTTC; V gene: TRBV6-5; clone size: .; D gene: .; J gene: TRBJ1-2
CDR3 protein: CSAEGSGGATDTQYF; CDR3 DNA: TGCAGTGCCGAGGGAAGCGGGGGGGCCACAGATACGCAGTATTTT; V gene: TRBV20-1; clone size: few; D gene: TRBD2; J gene: TRBJ2-3
CDR3 protein: CASSRSGTGGDIQYF; CDR3 DNA: TGCGCCAGCAGCAGATCCGGGACAGGCGGGGACATTCAGTACTTC; V gene: TRBV5-1; clone size: few; D gene: TRBD1; J gene: TRBJ2-4
CDR3 protein: CASSQGPYGEQYF; CDR3 DNA: TGTGCCAGCAGCCAAGGCCCGTACGGCGAGCAGTACTTC; V gene: TRBV3-1; clone size: once; D gene: .; J gene: TRBJ2-7
CDR3 protein: CASSRSTPETQYF; CDR3 DNA: TGTGCCAGCAGCCGCAGTACCCCAGAGACCCAGTACTTC; V gene: TRBV12-3/TRBV12-4; clone size: few; D gene: .; J gene: TRBJ2-5
CDR3 protein: CASSQVGAAAYNEQFF; CDR3 DNA: TGCGCCAGCAGCCAAGTGGGCGCGGCAGCCTACAATGAGCAGTTCTTC; V gene: TRBV4-1; clone size: .; D gene: .; J gene: TRBJ2-1
CDR3 protein: CASSLYDEQFF; CDR3 DNA: TGTGCCAGCAGCTTATATGATGAGCAGTTCTTC; V gene: TRBV7-8; clone size: .; D gene: .; J gene: TRBJ2-1
CDR3 protein: CSARDETGTATNSPLHF; CDR3 DNA: TGCAGTGCTAGAGACGAGACTGGGACAGCGACTAATTCACCCCTCCACTTT; V gene: TRBV20-1; clone size: .; D gene: TRBD1; J gene: TRBJ1-6
CDR3 protein: CASSQGIRLNQETQYF; CDR3 DNA: TGCGCCAGCAGCCAAGGGATTCGGCTGAACCAAGAGACCCAGTACTTC; V gene: TRBV4-3; clone size: .; D gene: .; J gene: TRBJ2-5
CDR3 protein: CASSPKSSGLSYNEQFF; CDR3 DNA: TGCGCCAGCAGCCCAAAGTCCAGCGGGCTCTCCTACAATGAGCAGTTCTTC; V gene: TRBV4-3; clone size: .; D gene: .; J gene: TRBJ2-1
CDR3 protein: CSAQTSGVSYEQYF; CDR3 DNA: TGCAGTGCGCAGACTAGCGGGGTCTCCTACGAGCAGTACTTC; V gene: TRBV20-1; clone size: .; D gene: TRBD2; J gene: TRBJ2-7
CDR3 protein: CASSFVETEAFF; CDR3 DNA: TGTGCCAGCAGCTTTGTCGAAACTGAAGCTTTCTTT; V gene: TRBV7-2; clone size: once; D gene: .; J gene: TRBJ1-1